The present T cell receptor (beta chain) was sequenced within a study of T cell repertoires in aging, cancer and after chemotherapy. Looking at the study overall: Six age groups, ranging from 30 or younger to 70 or older, included the donors. Study-wide findings and caveats: Age-matched healthy donors had significantly more diverse, less clonal blood TCR repertoires than untreated cancer patients.

The CDR3 has 12 residues. Germline assignment: CDR1 KGHDR and CDR2 SFDVKD. Trimming took 10 bases from V and 4 from J, leaving 9 bases between them. Peripheral blood genomic DNA, not sorted cells or RNA, was the template. The table lists this clonotype with a few counts. Its antigen remains unknown. TRB rearrangements spanning V, D and J were amplified using mixed TRB-A/B primers. TCRdb independently ran MiXCR on the multiplex PCR reads; one entry per CDR3 protein. Among roughly 6,000 distinct CDR3 sequences listed, roughly 39% were seen once. This chain joins TRBV24-1 and TRBJ2-2; no reliable D call. The sequenced sample consisted of blood. The origin of this receptor is a human donor with a blood cancer. The chain's CDR3 is CATGQGTGELFF. The CDR3 nucleotides read TGTGCCACGGGCCAAGGCACCGGGGAGCTGTTTTTT.